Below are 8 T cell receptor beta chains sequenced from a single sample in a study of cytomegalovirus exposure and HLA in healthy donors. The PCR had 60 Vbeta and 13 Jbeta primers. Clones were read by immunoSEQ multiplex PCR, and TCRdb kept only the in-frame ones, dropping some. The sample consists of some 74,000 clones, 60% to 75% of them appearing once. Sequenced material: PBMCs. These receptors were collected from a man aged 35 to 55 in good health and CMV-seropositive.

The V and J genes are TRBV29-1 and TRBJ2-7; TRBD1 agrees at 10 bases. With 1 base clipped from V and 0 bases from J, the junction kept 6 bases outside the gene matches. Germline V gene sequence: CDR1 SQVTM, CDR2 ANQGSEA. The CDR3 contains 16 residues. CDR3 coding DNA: TGCAGCGTTGAAGGAGCCGGGACAGGGGACTCCTACGAGCAGTACTTC. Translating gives CSVEGAGTGDSYEQYF.

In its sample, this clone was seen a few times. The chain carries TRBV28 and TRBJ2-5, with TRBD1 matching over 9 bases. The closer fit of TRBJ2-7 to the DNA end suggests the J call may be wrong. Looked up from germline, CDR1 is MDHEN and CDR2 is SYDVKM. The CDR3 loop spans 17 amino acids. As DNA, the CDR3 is TGTGCCAGCAGCTCCGGGACAGGGTGGCCCTTATTGTACGAGCAGTACTTC. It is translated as CASSSGTGWPLLYEQYF.

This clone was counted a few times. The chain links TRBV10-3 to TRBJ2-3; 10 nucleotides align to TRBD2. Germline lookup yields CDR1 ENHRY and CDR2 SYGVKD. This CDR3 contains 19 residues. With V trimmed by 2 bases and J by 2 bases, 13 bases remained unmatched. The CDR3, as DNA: TGTGCCATCAGTGAGCCCCGGACGGCTAGCGGGGGCCTCACAGATACGCAGTATTTT. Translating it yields CAISEPRTASGGLTDTQYF.

CDR3 residues: CASSAIRTETDTQYF. The CDR3 DNA is TGCGCCAGCAGCGCGATTCGGACAGAAACAGATACGCAGTATTTT. This rearrangement joins TRBV5-1 to TRBJ2-3; possible D gene TRBD1, 6 bases. Germline V gives CDR1 SGHRS, CDR2 YFSETQ. CDR3 length equals 15 residues. V was shortened by 4 bases and J by 3 bases, with 15 bases between the two germline ends.

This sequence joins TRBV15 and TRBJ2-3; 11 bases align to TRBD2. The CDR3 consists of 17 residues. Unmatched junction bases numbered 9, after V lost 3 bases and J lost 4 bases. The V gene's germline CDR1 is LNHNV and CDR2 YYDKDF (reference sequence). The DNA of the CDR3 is TGTGCCACCAGCAGTAGACTAGCGGGAAAGATATCAGATACGCAGTATTTT. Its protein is CATSSRLAGKISDTQYF. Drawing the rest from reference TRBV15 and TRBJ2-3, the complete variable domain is DAMVIQNPRYQVTQFGKPVTLSCSQTLNHNVMYWYQQKSSQAPKLLFHYYDKDFNNEADTPDNFQSRRPNTSFCFLDIRSPGLGDTAMYLCATSSRLAGKISDTQYFGPGTRLTVL.

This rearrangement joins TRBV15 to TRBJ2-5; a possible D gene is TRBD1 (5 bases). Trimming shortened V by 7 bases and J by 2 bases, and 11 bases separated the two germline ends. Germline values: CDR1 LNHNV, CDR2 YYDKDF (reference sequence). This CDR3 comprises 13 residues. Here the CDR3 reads CATNQGYQETQYF. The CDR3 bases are TGTGCCACCAATCAGGGTTATCAAGAGACCCAGTACTTC.

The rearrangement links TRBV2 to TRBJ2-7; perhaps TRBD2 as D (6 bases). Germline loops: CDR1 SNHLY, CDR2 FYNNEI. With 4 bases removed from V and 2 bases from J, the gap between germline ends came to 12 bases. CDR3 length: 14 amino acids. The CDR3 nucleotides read TGTGCCAGCAGTGGGGAGGAGTCCGCCTACGAGCAGTACTTC. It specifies CASSGEESAYEQYF. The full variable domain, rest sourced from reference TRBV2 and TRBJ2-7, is EPEVTQTPSHQVTQMGQEVILRCVPISNHLYFYWYRQILGQKVEFLVSFYNNEISEKSEIFDDQFSVERPDGSNFTLKIRSTKLEDSAMYFCASSGEESAYEQYFGPGTRLTVT.

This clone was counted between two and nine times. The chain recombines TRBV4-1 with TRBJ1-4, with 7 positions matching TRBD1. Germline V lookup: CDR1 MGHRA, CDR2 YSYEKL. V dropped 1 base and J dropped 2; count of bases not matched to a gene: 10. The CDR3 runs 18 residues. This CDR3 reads CASSQGWGRGATNEKLFF. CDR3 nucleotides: TGCGCCAGCAGCCAAGGGTGGGGCAGGGGGGCCACTAATGAAAAACTGTTTTTT.